Included here is one T cell receptor beta chain sequence, with context. Libraries were prepared by immunoSEQ multiplex PCR; TCRdb keeps only in-frame clonotypes and omits some of them. Here the sample spans 75,000 to 95,000 clones, around 87% being singletons. Germline trimming cut 5 bases from V and 7 bases from J; bases unmatched to any gene: 8. Per the germline V gene, CDR1 is MNHEY and CDR2 is SVGAGI. CDR3 length: 14 amino acids. The source of the sample is a study of OX40 agonist ivuxolimab in advanced cancers. The material sequenced was CD4+ or CD8+ T cells sorted from blood, taken in a trial of the OX40 agonist ivuxolimab. The clonotype originates from an adult with an advanced solid tumor such as melanoma, head and neck, liver or kidney cancer. This sequence joins TRBV6-5 and TRBJ1-5; 7 bases fit TRBD1. The DNA for the CDR3 is TGTGCCAGCAGTCGTGGACAGGCGCTACAGCCCCAGCATTTT. Protein product: CASSRGQALQPQHF.